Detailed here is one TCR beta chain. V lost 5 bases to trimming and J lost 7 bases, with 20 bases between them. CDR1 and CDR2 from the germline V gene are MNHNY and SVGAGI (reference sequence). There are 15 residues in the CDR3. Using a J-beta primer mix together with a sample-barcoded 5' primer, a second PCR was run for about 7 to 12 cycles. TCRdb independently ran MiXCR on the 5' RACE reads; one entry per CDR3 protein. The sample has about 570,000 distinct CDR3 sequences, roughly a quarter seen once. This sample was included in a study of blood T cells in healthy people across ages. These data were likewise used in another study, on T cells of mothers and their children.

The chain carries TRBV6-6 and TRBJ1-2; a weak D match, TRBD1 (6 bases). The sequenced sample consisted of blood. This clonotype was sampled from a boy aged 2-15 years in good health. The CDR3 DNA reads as TGTGCCAGCAGTCTAGAAAGTACAGGGACTACTGGCTACACCTTC. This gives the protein CASSLESTGTTGYTF.